This T cell receptor (beta chain) was profiled in a study of T cells after yellow fever vaccination. Study-wide background: The fractions with low cell numbers were processed using SMART-Seq v4 Ultra Low Input.

TCRdb analysed the 5' RACE reads with MiXCR anew, one entry per CDR3 protein. This sample has some 300,000 distinct CDR3 sequences; roughly 9% occur once, and the top ten carry 3% to 3.5%. This clonotype was picked up a small number of times. V lost 3 bases to trimming and J lost 4 bases; unmatched junction nucleotides: 5. Looked up from germline, CDR1 is MGHRA and CDR2 is YSYEKL. The CDR3 covers 15 residues. The chain links TRBV4-1 to TRBJ1-3, with 8 bases fitting TRBD1. The TCR comes from a young man who received the YFV17D yellow fever vaccine. The specimen comprised CD4+ T cells sorted from PBMCs, sampled 5 days after the yellow fever booster vaccination. The CDR3 region has the DNA TGCGCCAGCAGCCAGGACAGGGCGAAGGGAAACACCATATATTTT. This translates into CASSQDRAKGNTIYF.